This TCR beta chain was profiled in a study of cytomegalovirus exposure and HLA in healthy donors. Study-wide points: Analysis was carried out at a later point, and it linked a missense DCLRE1C variant to TCR beta V- and J-gene trimming.

The CDR3 consists of 12 residues. V lost 4 bases, J lost 7 bases, and 10 bases lay in between. Germline assignment: CDR1 LNHDA and CDR2 SQIVND (reference sequence). A word on this clone: Its antigen is still unknown.

PCR was performed using 60 Vbeta and 13 Jbeta primers. Produced via immunoSEQ multiplex PCR; TCRdb's table is partial and in-frame only. This sample yields 100,000 or so clones, of which over 80% are seen a single time; 6% to 8% belongs to the top ten. The sequence came from a man aged 25 to 45 in good health and CMV-seropositive. Sequenced material: PBMCs. The chain carries TRBV19 and TRBJ2-5, with a weak D call TRBD1 (6 bases). Here the CDR3 DNA reads TGTGCCAGTAGTAGGGACAAGGGGACCCAGTACTTC. Protein product: CASSRDKGTQYF.